Below, 22 T cell receptor beta chains from the same sample are listed, as sequenced in a study of T cells in Graves' hyperthyroidism and ophthalmopathy. From RNA transcripts, TCR beta CDR3 regions were amplified. Researchers ran a first-round RT-PCR on the TCR CDR3 using the HTBI primer set. MiXCR was run by TCRdb on the multiplex PCR reads, yielding one entry per CDR3 protein. The sample comprises around 380,000 distinct CDR3 sequences, roughly 13% of which are singletons, and under 25% rests with the top ten. What was sequenced was blood. These receptors came from a young man with Graves' hyperthyroidism that later progressed to Graves' ophthalmopathy.

This clonotype was detected only once. The chain uses TRBV10-3 and TRBJ2-7, with TRBD2 identical over 8 bases. V dropped 0 bases and J dropped 4; count of bases not matched to a gene: 2. This CDR3 region has 14 residues. Germline values: CDR1 ENHRY, CDR2 SYGVKD. The CDR3: CAISESREGYEQYF. The DNA for the CDR3 is TGTGCCATCAGTGAGTCCCGGGAGGGGTACGAGCAGTACTTC.

This clonotype was recorded many times. V usage is TRBV5-1 and J usage is TRBJ2-6, with no clear D. This CDR3 spans 14 amino acids. Trimming took off 7 bases at V and 0 bases at J, with 8 bases between the two ends. Germline V CDR1 and CDR2: SGHRS, YFSETQ. This CDR3 reads CASETTSGANVLTF. Written as DNA, the CDR3 is TGCGCCAGCGAGACAACCTCTGGGGCCAACGTCCTGACTTTC.

The rearrangement links TRBV3-1 to TRBJ2-5; 7 positions match TRBD2. The CDR3 runs to 15 residues. V lost 0 bases to trimming and J lost 4 bases; unmatched junction nucleotides: 5. The germline V gene encodes CDR1 LGHDT and CDR2 YNNKEL (reference sequence). The CDR3 DNA sequence: TGTGCCAGCAGCCAAGATATCGGGAGGCGAGAGACCCAGTACTTC. Amino acids: CASSQDIGRRETQYF.

This chain joins TRBV12-3 or TRBV12-4 and TRBJ2-5, with D perhaps matching TRBD1 (7 bases). The CDR3 loop spans 16 amino acids. The V gene lost 4 bases and the J gene lost 5 bases, with 20 bases spanning the gap. CDR3 nucleotides: TGTGCCAGCAGTTGGTCTGGGCAGGGGGGTCGGGAGACCCAGTACTTC. Translated: CASSWSGQGGRETQYF.

At least ten counts were recorded for this clonotype. The rearrangement uses TRBV6-6 and TRBJ1-6; 7 bases map to TRBD1. With V trimmed by 0 bases and J by 9 bases, 5 bases remained unmatched. CDR1 is MNHNY, CDR2 SVGAGI, per germline (reference sequence). This CDR3 comprises 15 residues. CDR3 coding DNA: TGTGCCAGCAGTTACTCGAGCCAGGGGGGTTCACCCCTCCACTTT. As protein: CASSYSSQGGSPLHF.

For this clonotype: A read error may produce the germline difference seen at one junction end. The chain uses TRBV18 and TRBJ1-5, with 7 nucleotides matching TRBD1. Germline V gives CDR1 KGHSH, CDR2 LQKENI. This CDR3 is built from 15 residues. The CDR3 spells CASSPSGTVNRPQHF. Here the CDR3 DNA reads TGTGCCAGCTCACCCTCCGGGACAGTTAATCGGCCCCAGCATTTT.

In its sample, this clonotype was seen a few times. This chain joins TRBV18 and TRBJ1-4, with D possibly matching TRBD1 (5 bases). The CDR3 runs 16 residues. Deletions cut 6 bases from V and 5 bases from J, with 19 bases between. The germline V gene encodes CDR1 KGHSH and CDR2 LQKENI. For the CDR3, the DNA is TGTGCCAGCTCTGCCACAACCGGGACCACGAATGAAAAACTGTTTTTT. Its translation is CASSATTGTTNEKLFF.

The table lists this clonotype with many counts. V gene TRBV7-2 combines with J gene TRBJ1-2, with D possibly TRBD1 on 5 matching bases. V lost 5 bases to trimming and J lost 4 bases, with 17 bases between them. The CDR3 extends over 15 amino acids. Germline assignment: CDR1 SGHTA and CDR2 FQGNSA. The CDR3 DNA follows: TGTGCCAGCAGCCCCGCCGCAGGGTGGGGCTATGGCTACACCTTC. Encoded protein: CASSPAAGWGYGYTF.

This clonotype came up many times. The chain carries TRBV7-9 and TRBJ2-7, with D hard to call. This CDR3 region has 13 residues. V dropped 1 base and J dropped 5 bases, with 9 bases sitting between them. Germline values: CDR1 SEHNR, CDR2 FQNEAQ (reference sequence). CDR3: CASSLEARNEQYF. The CDR3 coding sequence is TGTGCCAGCAGCTTAGAGGCGAGAAACGAGCAGTACTTC.

The CDR3 reads CASSAGGWGDKNIQYF. CDR3 sequence (DNA): TGTGCCAGCAGCGCGGGGGGTTGGGGTGACAAAAACATTCAGTACTTC. The chain links TRBV9 to TRBJ2-4; 7 bases agree with TRBD2. The CDR3 extends over 16 amino acids. J gave up 3 bases and V 3 bases, and 9 bases lay outside the gene matches. CDR1 is SGDLS, CDR2 YYNGEE, per germline. Based on the CDR3 plus reference TRBV9 and TRBJ2-4, the full variable domain is DSGVTQTPKHLITATGQRVTLRCSPRSGDLSVYWYQQSLDQGLQFLIQYYNGEERAKGNILERFSAQQFPDLHSELNLSSLELGDSALYFCASSAGGWGDKNIQYFGAGTRLSVL.

V and J are TRBV30 and TRBJ2-1, with TRBD2 matching over 8 bases. Germline V gene lookup returns CDR1 GTSNPN and CDR2 SVGIG (reference sequence). This CDR3 is built from 13 residues. With 2 bases clipped from V and 5 bases from J, the junction kept 2 bases outside the gene matches. CDR3 nucleotides: TGTGCCTGGAGTCCCGGGGGGGACAATGAGCAGTTCTTC. Residues: CAWSPGGDNEQFF.

The genes are TRBV19 and TRBJ2-1, with TRBD2 matching over 8 bases. Looked up from germline, CDR1 is LNHDA and CDR2 is SQIVND (reference sequence). This CDR3 region has 15 residues. J lost 8 bases, V lost 5 bases, and 11 bases had no gene match. CDR3 bases: TGTGCCAGTAGTCAAATAATTCCGGGACTAGATGAGCAGTTCTTC. It yields the protein CASSQIIPGLDEQFF. The whole variable domain, filled in from reference TRBV19 and TRBJ2-1, reads DGGITQSPKYLFRKEGQNVTLSCEQNLNHDAMYWYRQDPGQGLRLIYYSQIVNDFQKGDIAEGYSVSREKKESFPLTVTSAQKNPTAFYLCASSQIIPGLDEQFFGPGTRLTVL.

In this sample, this clonotype turned up many times. V usage is TRBV12-3 or TRBV12-4 and J usage is TRBJ2-7; 7 nucleotides match TRBD2. This CDR3 has 17 amino acids. Unmatched junction bases numbered 8, after V lost 0 bases and J lost 0 bases. The CDR3 sequence is CASSLAPGRGHSYEQYF. The DNA of the CDR3 is TGTGCCAGCAGTTTAGCCCCGGGGAGGGGCCACTCCTACGAGCAGTACTTC.

This clonotype was seen more than once but under ten times. A single base separates this from a much larger clone, so it may be a read error. The genes are TRBV2 and TRBJ1-6; D unclear. Germline V gene sequence: CDR1 SNHLY, CDR2 FYNNEI. The CDR3 extends over 13 amino acids. Between the trimmed V and J ends, which lost 8 bases and 12 bases, there was a span of 17 bases. The CDR3: CASLAGSGLPLHF. CDR3 sequence (DNA): TGTGCCAGCCTCGCGGGATCGGGTTTACCCCTCCACTTT.

The J gene is TRBJ2-1, the V gene TRBV6-1; a weak D match, TRBD1 (5 bases). V lost 1 base and J lost 7, with 8 bases in between. From germline, CDR1 is MNHNS and CDR2 SASEGT. This CDR3 spans 13 amino acids. CDR3 loop: CASSEGRGNEQFF. The CDR3 bases are TGTGCCAGCAGTGAAGGAAGGGGTAATGAGCAGTTCTTC.

This sequence joins TRBV29-1 and TRBJ1-1; 7 bases are shared with TRBD1. CDR1 and CDR2 (germline): SQVTM, ANQGSEA. Losses at the gene ends were 6 bases for V and 4 bases for J; bases not matched to a gene: 2. The CDR3 loop spans 11 amino acids. The CDR3 DNA is TGCAGCGTCCCAGGGGGCACTGAAGCTTTCTTT. Translation gives CSVPGGTEAFF.

With respect to this clonotype: A much larger clone differs by one base, so this may be a read error. The chain recombines TRBV12-3 or TRBV12-4 with TRBJ2-1, with 11 bases identical to TRBD2. V gave up 3 bases and J gave up 7 bases; unmatched junction bases: 8. CDR3 length: 16 amino acids. CDR3 in amino acids: CASSFSLSGGDNEQFF. The CDR3 DNA is TGTGCCAGCAGTTTCAGTCTTAGCGGGGGGGATAATGAGCAGTTCTTC.

This clonotype was recorded many times. This chain connects TRBV7-6 to TRBJ2-1, with no clear D. This CDR3 region has 14 residues. The germline V gene encodes CDR1 SGHVS and CDR2 FNYEAQ. The V end lost 5 bases, the J end lost 0 bases, and 8 bases lay between the germline ends. The CDR3 DNA follows: TGTGCCAGCAGCCGAAGGGTCTCCTACAATGAGCAGTTCTTC. This sequence encodes CASSRRVSYNEQFF. Full variable domain (rest looked up from reference TRBV7-6 and TRBJ2-1): GAGVSQSPRYKVTKRGQDVALRCDPISGHVSLYWYRQALGQGPEFLTYFNYEAQQDKSGLPNDRFSAERPEGSISTLTIQRTEQRDSAMYRCASSRRVSYNEQFFGPGTRLTVL.

Many counts were recorded for this clonotype. CDR3 region: CSASEDRDNSPLHF. The CDR3 coding sequence is TGCAGTGCTAGTGAAGACAGGGATAATTCACCCCTCCACTTT. V and J are TRBV20-1 and TRBJ1-6; 7 nucleotides match TRBD1. The J segment lost 5 bases and the V segment lost 3 bases, leaving 4 bases of the junction unmatched. The V gene's germline CDR1 is DFQATT and CDR2 SNEGSKA (reference sequence). The CDR3 runs 14 residues.

This clonotype came up many times. The rearrangement joins TRBV5-1 to TRBJ1-1, with D possibly TRBD1 on 6 matching bases. V was cut by 4 bases and J by 1 base, with 17 bases left in between. The CDR3 has 16 residues. Germline CDR1 is SGHRS and CDR2 is YFSETQ. CDR3 loop: CASSPNPGGRNTEAFF. The CDR3 DNA is TGCGCCAGCAGCCCGAACCCGGGGGGGCGGAACACTGAAGCTTTCTTT.

This clonotype was seen ten or more times. The chain recombines TRBV12-3 or TRBV12-4 with TRBJ2-1, with 7 positions matching TRBD2. V shed 0 bases and J 9 bases; nucleotides not matched to a gene: 8. The CDR3 covers 15 residues. The CDR3 DNA reads as TGTGCCAGCAGTTTAGCGGCTGCGGGGGTAATTGAGCAGTTCTTC. Its protein is CASSLAAAGVIEQFF.

This clonotype was counted many times. The chain uses TRBV20-1 and TRBJ2-7, with 12 bases aligning to TRBD1. Looked up from germline, CDR1 is DFQATT and CDR2 is SNEGSKA (reference sequence). With V trimmed by 0 bases and J by 9 bases, 6 bases remained unmatched. The CDR3 loop spans 14 amino acids. The CDR3 coding sequence is TGCAGTGCTAGAGAGGGACAGGGGGCCATGGGGCAGTACTTC. Protein product: CSAREGQGAMGQYF.